This T cell receptor beta chain is from a study of blood T cell repertoires in COVID-19. The wider study: The study drew acute and convalescent COVID-19 samples from the United States, Italy and Spain.

The CDR3 runs to 12 residues. Germline CDR1 is SGHAT and CDR2 is FQNNGV. Trimming removed 6 bases at V and 5 bases at J, with 10 bases between. Authors' analysis steps: Reference gene primer amplification in the assay estimated nucleated cell counts. Using immunoSEQ multiplex PCR, the repertoire was profiled, and TCRdb retains in-frame clones only, with some absent. Clone size and V and J calls were adopted from that table, with D and trimming inferred from the DNA. The sample contains approximately 40,000 clones, around 80% of which appear only once. The sequenced material came from peripheral blood. The J gene is TRBJ1-2, the V gene TRBV11-2; TRBD1 is a possible D gene (5 bases). The source of this sequence is a human donor in a cohort sampled during active COVID-19. The CDR3 sequence is CASRATVYGYTF. In nucleotides, the CDR3 is TGTGCCAGCAGAGCGACAGTTTATGGCTACACCTTC.